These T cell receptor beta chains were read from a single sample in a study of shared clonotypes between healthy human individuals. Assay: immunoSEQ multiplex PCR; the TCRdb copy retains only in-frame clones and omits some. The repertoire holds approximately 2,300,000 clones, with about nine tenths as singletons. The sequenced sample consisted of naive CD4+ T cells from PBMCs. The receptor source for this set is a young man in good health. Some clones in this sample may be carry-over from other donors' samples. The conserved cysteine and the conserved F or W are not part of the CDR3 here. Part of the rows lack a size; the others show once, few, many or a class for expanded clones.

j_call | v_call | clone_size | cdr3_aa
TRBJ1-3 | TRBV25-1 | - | ASSDDRGAGNTIY
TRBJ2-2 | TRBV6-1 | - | ASSDRQGSNTGELF
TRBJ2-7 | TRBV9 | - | ASNPGGGRSYEQY
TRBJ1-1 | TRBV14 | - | ASSQDWVLRGTEAF
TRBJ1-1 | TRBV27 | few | ASSLSDRSFEAF
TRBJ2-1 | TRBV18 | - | ASSPLASYNEQF
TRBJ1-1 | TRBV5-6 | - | ASSGGGSNTEAF
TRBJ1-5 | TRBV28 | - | ASSLWTGKVGSNQPQH
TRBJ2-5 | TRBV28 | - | ASSSGLQETQY
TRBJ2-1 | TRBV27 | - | ASSQGRYNEQF
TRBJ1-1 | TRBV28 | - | ASSPPRQGAEAF
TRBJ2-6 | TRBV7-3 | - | ASSPGPNSGANVLT
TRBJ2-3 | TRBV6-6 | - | ASSKGQVTDTQY
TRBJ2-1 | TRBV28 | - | ASSSPGGSYNEQF
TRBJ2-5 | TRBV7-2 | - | ASSSRGGHETQY
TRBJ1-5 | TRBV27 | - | ASSLGWDPNQPQH
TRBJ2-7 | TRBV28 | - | ASRWGGSSYEQY
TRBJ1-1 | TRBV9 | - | ASSLDISNTEAF
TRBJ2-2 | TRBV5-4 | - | ASSRDRPGELF
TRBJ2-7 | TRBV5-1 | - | ASSLGPGAYEQY
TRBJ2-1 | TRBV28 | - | ASSLVGPQGNEQF
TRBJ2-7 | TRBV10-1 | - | ASSRDRGHYEQY
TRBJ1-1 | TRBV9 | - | ASSVDLFQGRTEAF
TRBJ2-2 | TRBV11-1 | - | ASSPEAPAGGPGELF
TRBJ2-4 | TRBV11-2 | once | ASSLDLGNIQY
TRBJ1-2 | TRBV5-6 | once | ASSFLYGYT